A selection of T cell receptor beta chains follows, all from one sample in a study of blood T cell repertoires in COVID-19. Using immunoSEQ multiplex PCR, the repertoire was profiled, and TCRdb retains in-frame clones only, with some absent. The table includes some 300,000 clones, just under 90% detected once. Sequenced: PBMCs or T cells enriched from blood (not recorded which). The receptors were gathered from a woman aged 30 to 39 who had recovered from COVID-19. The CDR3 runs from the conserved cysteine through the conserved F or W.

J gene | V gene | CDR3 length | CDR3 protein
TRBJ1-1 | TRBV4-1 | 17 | CASSQVKGAIGRTEAFF
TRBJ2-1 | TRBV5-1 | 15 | CASSRGQGSYNEQFF
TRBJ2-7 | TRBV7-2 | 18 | CASSHPTGTSGVTYEQYF
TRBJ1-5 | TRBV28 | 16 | CASRLSSPGDNQPQHF
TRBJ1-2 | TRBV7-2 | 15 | CASSHRTTTGPGYTF
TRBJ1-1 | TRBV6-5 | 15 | CASSPSPSWNTEAFF
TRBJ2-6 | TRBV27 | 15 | CASSSLSSGANVLTF
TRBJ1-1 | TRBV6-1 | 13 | CASSEDRTTEAFF
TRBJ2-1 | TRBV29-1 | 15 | CSVPAGSADYNEQFF
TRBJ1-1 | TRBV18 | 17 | CASSPPQGQGGNTEAFF
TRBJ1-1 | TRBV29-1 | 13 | CSVAGRFVTEAFF
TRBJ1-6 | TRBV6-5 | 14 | CASSYSQGNSPLHF
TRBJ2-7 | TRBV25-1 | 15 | CASSDGTGGGYEQYF